Presented here are 27 T cell receptor beta chains from one specimen sequenced in a study of glioma-infiltrating T cells. The iRepertoire nested amplicon-rescue multiplex PCR amplified TCR alpha and beta CDR3s from RNA. TCRdb reprocessed the multiplex PCR reads with MiXCR, giving one entry per CDR3 protein. The table has 150,000 to 200,000 distinct CDR3 sequences, around 42% seen once. What was sequenced was glioma tissue, nonneoplastic brain tissue, or PBMCs (not recorded which). These receptors all come from a human donor with low-grade glioma or glioblastoma, undergoing nonglioma brain surgery, or in good health (not recorded which).

Turning to this clonotype: This may come from a read error, since a much larger clone is one base off. The rearrangement links TRBV20-1 to TRBJ2-5, with a possible D match to TRBD2 (5 bases). Trimming took 6 bases from V and 11 from J, leaving 19 bases between them. Germline assignment: CDR1 DFQATT and CDR2 SNEGSKA (reference sequence). CDR3 length: 12 amino acids. The DNA for the CDR3 is TGCAGTGCCAACCTGAGGGAAAATGAGCAGTACTTC. Its translation: CSANLRENEQYF.

This clonotype occurred a few times. The V and J genes are TRBV29-1 and TRBJ1-3; 7 bases agree with TRBD1. The CDR3 loop spans 16 amino acids. Per germline, CDR1 SQVTM and CDR2 ANQGSEA. V shed 4 bases, J shed 4 bases, and the junction held 13 bases outside the gene matches. The CDR3 protein is CSVVEGAHFGGNTIYF. The CDR3, as DNA: TGCAGCGTTGTCGAGGGGGCGCATTTTGGAGGAAACACCATATATTTT.

A word on this clonotype: Since a much larger clone is just one base distant, this may be a read error. The chain recombines TRBV29-1 with TRBJ1-3; D is possibly TRBD1 (6 bases). The CDR3 loop spans 14 amino acids. Germline CDR1 is SQVTM and CDR2 is ANQGSEA. V gave up 5 bases and J gave up 1 base, with 12 bases separating them. The CDR3 DNA reads TGCAGCGTTCGACCAGGGGAGTCTGGAAACACCATATATTTT. Protein sequence: CSVRPGESGNTIYF.

The table lists this clonotype with a few counts. The chain uses TRBV19 and TRBJ2-7; possible D gene TRBD1, 6 bases. The CDR3 sequence is 14 residues long. Germline-derived CDR1 and CDR2 are LNHDA and SQIVND (reference sequence). V was cut by 7 bases and J by 0 bases, with 13 bases left in between. CDR3 region: CASKKQGNSYEQYF. In DNA form, the CDR3 reads TGTGCCAGTAAAAAGCAGGGGAACTCCTACGAGCAGTACTTC.

This clonotype showed up just once. The chain recombines TRBV6-2 or TRBV6-3 with TRBJ2-1; 11 bases are a match to TRBD2. Germline assignment: CDR1 MNHEY and CDR2 SVGEGT. The CDR3 has 13 amino acids. Trimming at V came to 8 bases and at J to 8 bases, leaving 5 bases not matched to a gene. The CDR3 sequence: CASRIAGGDEQFF. For the CDR3, the DNA is TGTGCCAGCCGTATAGCGGGAGGGGATGAGCAGTTCTTC.

On this clonotype itself: The junction shows a germline mismatch at one end, possibly a read error. The chain carries TRBV3-1 and TRBJ1-1, with D uncertain. The CDR3 sequence is 12 residues long. Germline V lookup: CDR1 LGHDT, CDR2 YNNKEL (reference sequence). CDR3 DNA sequence: TGTGCCAGCAGCCTTCGGTACACTGAAGATTTCTTT. This encodes CASSLRYTEDFF.

A remark on this clonotype: A read error may be the cause here, since a much bigger clone is one base away. The final CDR3 position lacks the conserved phenylalanine or tryptophan, pointing to a likely read error. The V call is TRBV28, the J call TRBJ2-5; 7 bases match TRBD1. CDR3 length: 14 amino acids. Germline trimming cut 5 bases from V and 1 base from J; bases unmatched to any gene: 4. Germline assignment: CDR1 MDHEN and CDR2 SYDVKM. In nucleotides, the CDR3 is TGTGCCAGCAGTACGACAGGGCTCCAAGAGACCCAGTACCTC. Translated: CASSTTGLQETQYL.

The chain recombines TRBV19 with TRBJ1-4; the D is unclear. The V end lost 3 bases, the J end lost 8 bases, and 16 bases lay between the germline ends. The CDR3 runs to 15 residues. Germline V gene lookup returns CDR1 LNHDA and CDR2 SQIVND (reference sequence). This CDR3 reads CASSIQASLEEKLFF. The CDR3 DNA follows: TGTGCCAGTAGTATTCAGGCATCCCTTGAAGAAAAACTGTTTTTT.

The table lists this clonotype with many counts. V is TRBV4-1 and J is TRBJ2-3; D might be TRBD2 (6 bases). The CDR3 runs 15 residues. Trimming shortened V by 6 bases and J by 1 base, and 14 bases separated the two germline ends. Germline V CDR1 and CDR2: MGHRA, YSYEKL. In nucleotides, the CDR3 is TGCGCCAGCAGTCCCTTAGCGGAACGCACAGATACGCAGTATTTT. Its translation is CASSPLAERTDTQYF.

Concerning this clonotype: A much larger clone is a single base away; this may be a read error. The genes are TRBV18 and TRBJ2-5; D unclear. Germline-derived CDR1 and CDR2 are KGHSH and LQKENI. This CDR3 is built from 11 residues. V lost 5 bases to trimming and J lost 5 bases, with 6 bases between them. CDR3: CASSTDETQYF. CDR3 sequence (DNA): TGTGCCAGCTCAACCGACGAGACCCAGTACTTC.

With regard to this clonotype: A much larger clone differs by one base, so this may be a read error. The V and J genes are TRBV25-1 and TRBJ2-1; maybe TRBD2 (6 bases). This CDR3 region has 17 residues. Trimming took 4 bases from V and 2 from J, leaving 18 bases between them. Germline V gene sequence: CDR1 MGHDK, CDR2 SYGVNS. DNA of the CDR3: TGTGCCAGCAGTGCCTACTCCCCGGGAGCTGCCTACAATGAGCAGTTCTTC. This translates into CASSAYSPGAAYNEQFF.

At least ten counts were recorded for this clonotype. V gene TRBV12-3 or TRBV12-4 combines with J gene TRBJ2-7; TRBD2 agrees at 7 bases. Germline trimming cut 3 bases from V and 5 bases from J; bases unmatched to any gene: 4. The CDR3 has 13 residues. CDR3 sequence (DNA): TGTGCCAGCAGTTTTGTGGGGGGGGACGAGCAGTACTTC. Its translation: CASSFVGGDEQYF.

The V gene is TRBV29-1, the J gene TRBJ2-3, with a tentative D call TRBD1 (5 bases). V lost 4 bases and J 6 bases, leaving 11 bases between the germline ends. Germline loops: CDR1 SQVTM, CDR2 ANQGSEA. The length of the CDR3 is 12 residues. CDR3 amino acids: CSVAGLGDTQYF. The CDR3 nucleotides read TGCAGCGTTGCAGGGTTAGGTGATACGCAGTATTTT.

This clonotype appeared a few times. This may be a read error: a much more frequent sequence differs by one nucleotide. The chain links TRBV27 to TRBJ2-5, with TRBD2 matching 7 bases. The CDR3 runs to 15 residues. The junction had 5 bases not matched to a gene; V was cut back by 3 bases and J by 1 base. Germline CDR1 reads MNHEY; CDR2 reads SMNVEV (reference sequence). The CDR3 loop reads CASSLTSRFQETQYF. Written as DNA, the CDR3 is TGTGCCAGCAGTTTGACTAGCCGGTTCCAAGAGACCCAGTACTTC.

This clonotype was counted many times. The gene calls are TRBV10-3 and TRBJ1-1; TRBD1 is a possible D gene (5 bases). Germline CDR1 reads ENHRY; CDR2 reads SYGVKD. This CDR3 comprises 13 residues. V lost 3 bases to trimming and J lost 11 bases, with 16 bases between them. Here the CDR3 DNA reads TGTGCCATCAGTGACCCCAGGGACCCCGCTGCTTTCTTT. Translation: CAISDPRDPAAFF.

On this clonotype: Here the CDR3 omits its conserved ending phenylalanine or tryptophan, so a read error is the likely source. The rearrangement links TRBV28 to TRBJ2-7; D unresolved. CDR1 is MDHEN and CDR2 is SYDVKM in the germline V gene. The length of the CDR3 is 14 residues. The germline V and J ends were trimmed by 6 bases and 2 bases, with 14 bases remaining between them. Here the CDR3 reads CASRFLGGPYEQYL. DNA for the CDR3: TGTGCCAGCAGATTTCTAGGCGGACCCTACGAGCAGTACTTG.

This clonotype occurred once. The V and J genes are TRBV19 and TRBJ2-3, with D hard to call. Per the germline V gene, CDR1 is LNHDA and CDR2 is SQIVND (reference sequence). This CDR3 has 13 residues. Trimming took 0 bases from V and 6 from J, leaving 7 bases between them. This CDR3 reads CASSIDVFDTQYF. In DNA form, the CDR3 reads TGTGCCAGTAGTATAGATGTCTTCGATACGCAGTATTTT.

This chain links TRBV7-6 with TRBJ2-7; 8 nucleotides line up with TRBD2. This CDR3 comprises 18 residues. Germline values: CDR1 SGHVS, CDR2 FNYEAQ. The V gene end was trimmed by 5 bases and the J gene end by 3 bases; junction bases not matched to a gene: 18. The CDR3 here is CASSRWGITSGKGYEQYF. The CDR3 nucleotides are TGTGCCAGCAGCCGATGGGGGATTACTAGCGGAAAAGGCTACGAGCAGTACTTC.

Ten or more counts support this clonotype. In DNA form, the CDR3 reads TGTGCCAGCAGTTTATCTCTGGCGGAGTTGAACGAGCAGTACTTC. Encoded protein: CASSLSLAELNEQYF. The J gene is TRBJ2-7, the V gene TRBV27; the D is unclear. The CDR3 runs 15 residues. V shed 0 bases and J shed 5 bases, with 14 bases lying between them. CDR1 is MNHEY and CDR2 is SMNVEV in the germline V gene (reference sequence).

Remarks on this clonotype: A read error may be the cause here, since a much bigger clone is one base away. This rearrangement joins TRBV6-1 to TRBJ2-7; TRBD1 aligns across 8 bases. This CDR3 contains 17 residues. J lost 2 bases, V lost 7 bases, and 16 bases had no gene match. Germline values: CDR1 MNHNS, CDR2 SASEGT. The CDR3 bases are TGTGCCAGCAAACCTCTCCCCCAGGGGGCGAGCACCTACGAGCAGTACTTC. It specifies CASKPLPQGASTYEQYF.

This clonotype was seen only a few times. This sequence may be a read error, since a much larger clone differs from it by one base. The CDR3 nucleotides are TGCAGTGCTAGAGTAAGAGGTCCCTACGAGCAGTACTTC. Encoded protein: CSARVRGPYEQYF. The chain couples TRBV20-1 to TRBJ2-7; D remains ambiguous. The ends were cut back, 1 base at V and 2 bases at J, with 9 bases in the middle. Germline CDR1 and CDR2: DFQATT and SNEGSKA (reference sequence). The CDR3 runs to 13 residues.

This clonotype has ten or more counts. This rearrangement joins TRBV2 to TRBJ2-2; TRBD1 aligns across 7 bases. This CDR3 has 13 residues. Looked up from germline, CDR1 is SNHLY and CDR2 is FYNNEI. Losses at the gene ends were 6 bases for V and 6 bases for J; bases not matched to a gene: 4. The CDR3 DNA follows: TGTGCCAGCAGCTTGACAGGGTCCGGGGAGCTGTTTTTT. It translates to CASSLTGSGELFF.

The table lists this clonotype with a few counts. V gene TRBV24-1 combines with J gene TRBJ2-7; no reliable D call. Germline CDR1 reads KGHDR; CDR2 reads SFDVKD. The V end was cut by 3 bases, the J end by 2 bases, with 13 bases between. The CDR3 is 15 residues long. CDR3 bases: TGTGCCACCAGTGATCCCGGCCACGGCACCTACGAGCAGTACTTC. Translated: CATSDPGHGTYEQYF.

This clonotype is a singleton in its sample. A much bigger clone sits one base away, suggesting this may be a read error. The chain uses TRBV2 and TRBJ1-1; TRBD1 agrees at 7 bases. The CDR3 is 15 amino acids. Germline CDR1 is SNHLY and CDR2 is FYNNEI. CDR3 nucleotides: TGTGCCAGCAGTGCGGACAGGCGGATGAACACTGGAGCTTTCTTT. Its protein is CASSADRRMNTGAFF.

About this clonotype: The junction does not match germline at one end; this may be a read error. The chain is built from TRBV5-1 and TRBJ2-3, with 9 bases fitting TRBD2. Germline CDR1 and CDR2: SGHRS and YFSETQ. This CDR3 region has 15 residues. CDR3 sequence reads: CARSLLAGTPDTQYF. DNA for the CDR3: TGCGCCAGGAGCTTGCTAGCGGGGACGCCAGATACGCAGTATTTT.

The chain joins TRBV29-1 to TRBJ2-5, with D maybe TRBD1 (5 bases). This CDR3 region has 12 residues. Trimming took off 7 bases at V and 5 bases at J, with 14 bases between the two ends. From germline, CDR1 is SQVTM and CDR2 ANQGSEA. The CDR3 DNA reads TGCAGCGCCGAAGACAGTAGCGAGACCCAGTACTTC. Its protein is CSAEDSSETQYF. Full variable domain (remainder filled in from reference TRBV29-1 and TRBJ2-5): SAVISQKPSRDICQRGTSLTIQCQVDSQVTMMFWYRQQPGQSLTLIATANQGSEATYESGFVIDKFPISRPNLTFSTLTVSNMSPEDSSIYLCSAEDSSETQYFGPGTRLLVL.

The chain has TRBV28 and TRBJ1-6; D may be TRBD1 (5 bases). The germline CDR1 and CDR2 sequences are MDHEN and SYDVKM. There are 18 residues in the CDR3. V shed 8 bases and J shed 0 bases, with 20 bases lying between them. The CDR3 DNA follows: TGTGCCAGCGGGACTCACGAGATCACTTTCTCCTATAATTCACCCCTCCACTTT. Translated, it gives CASGTHEITFSYNSPLHF.